Listed below are T cell receptor beta chains from one sample, sequenced in a study of blood T cell repertoires in COVID-19. Produced via immunoSEQ multiplex PCR; TCRdb's table is partial and in-frame only. The sample lists more than 350,000 clones, around nine tenths occurring once. Material for sequencing was PBMCs or T cells enriched from blood (not recorded which). These TCRs come from a woman aged 45-59 years who had recovered from COVID-19. CDR3s leave out the opening cysteine and the closing phenylalanine or tryptophan.

TRBV6-5,ATLGLSTADTQY
TRBV5-1,ASRTGVGETQY
TRBV2,ASSQQPYQETQY
TRBV2,ASSVMGQSTNEKLF
TRBV6-5,ASKFDSSGANVLT
TRBV5-1,ASSPLGGAAGELF
TRBV28,ASSFAGSHTDTQY
TRBV18,ASSPSEVEAF
TRBV29-1,SGIQGANTEAF
TRBV9,ASSGTGNIQY
TRBV25-1,ASSAAGQPNEKLF
TRBV28,ASIPGVGNTIY
TRBV24-1,ATSDGYGYT
TRBV2,ASSVEGTVNTGELF
TRBV3-1/TRBV3-2,ASSAYRSTEAF
TRBV12-3/TRBV12-4,ASSLRGGHEQY
TRBV3-1/TRBV3-2,ASSHPASGETQY
TRBV4-3,ASSHRAQGTYEQY
TRBV3-1/TRBV3-2,ASSQGGLGEKLF
TRBV2,ASSGVTVANTGELF
TRBV28,ASSFYLAGGNEQF
TRBV5-1,ASYIGQGRRNEQF
TRBV19,ASSPKRGVGNQPQH
TRBV7-8,ASSLYRGLGETQY
TRBV3-1/TRBV3-2,ASSLRRTGELF
TRBV9,ASTPDPSRRGYGYT
TRBV5-8,ASSLVAQRNEQF
TRBV2,ASRARTGGGGYT